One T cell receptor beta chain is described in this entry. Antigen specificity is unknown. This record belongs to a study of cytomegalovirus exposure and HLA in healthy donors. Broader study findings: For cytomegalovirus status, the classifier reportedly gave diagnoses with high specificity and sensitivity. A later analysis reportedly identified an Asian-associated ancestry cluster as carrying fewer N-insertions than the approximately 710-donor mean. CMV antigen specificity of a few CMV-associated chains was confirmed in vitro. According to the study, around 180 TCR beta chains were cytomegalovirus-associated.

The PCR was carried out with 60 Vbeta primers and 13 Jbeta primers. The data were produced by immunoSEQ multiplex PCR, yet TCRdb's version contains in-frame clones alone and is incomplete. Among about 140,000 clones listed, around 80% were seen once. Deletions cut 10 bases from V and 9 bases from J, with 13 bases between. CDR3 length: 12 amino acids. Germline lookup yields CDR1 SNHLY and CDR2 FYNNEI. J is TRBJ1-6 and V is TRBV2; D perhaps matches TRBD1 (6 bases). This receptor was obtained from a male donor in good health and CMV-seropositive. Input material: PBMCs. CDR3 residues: CATRGLGSPLHF. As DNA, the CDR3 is TGTGCCACCAGGGGTCTAGGTTCACCCCTCCACTTT.